This T cell receptor (beta chain) was documented in a study of breast tumors, draining lymph nodes, adjacent tissues. Using its own MiXCR run on the multiplex PCR reads, TCRdb lists one record per CDR3 protein. The sample consists of approximately 23,000 distinct CDR3 sequences, 60% to 75% of them appearing once. A note on this clonotype: What it binds is not known.

Findings and limits, study-wide: Luminal-like breast cancer showed significantly greater tumor-nontumor repertoire similarity than basal-like breast cancer did. Most tumor T cells seemingly derive from lymph node, then expand in tumor. Tumor TCR diversity was below lymph nodes but above nontumor tissue.

The CDR3 has 15 amino acids. Germline CDR1 MNHEY, CDR2 SVGAGI. V was cut by 5 bases and J by 4 bases, with 17 bases left in between. The sequence came from a female donor with breast cancer. Some clones in this sample may be carry-over from other donors' samples. Sequenced material: tumor-adjacent breast tissue. The chain couples TRBV6-5 to TRBJ1-2, with D uncertain. CDR3 in DNA: TGTGCCAGCAGTGAAAGCCTGAACAGATTCTATGGCTACACCTTC. Translated: CASSESLNRFYGYTF.